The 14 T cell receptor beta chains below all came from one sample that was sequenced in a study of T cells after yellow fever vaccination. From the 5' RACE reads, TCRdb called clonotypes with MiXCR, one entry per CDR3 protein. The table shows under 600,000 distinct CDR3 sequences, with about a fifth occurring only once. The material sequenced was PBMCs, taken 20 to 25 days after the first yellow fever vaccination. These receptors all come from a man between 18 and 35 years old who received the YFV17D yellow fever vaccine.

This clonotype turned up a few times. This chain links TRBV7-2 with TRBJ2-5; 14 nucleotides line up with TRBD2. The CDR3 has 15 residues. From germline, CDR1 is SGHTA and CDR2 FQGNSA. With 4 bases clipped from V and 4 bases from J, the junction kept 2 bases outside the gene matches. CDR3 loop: CASSYGTSGGETQYF. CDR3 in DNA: TGTGCCAGCAGCTATGGGACTAGCGGGGGAGAGACCCAGTACTTC.

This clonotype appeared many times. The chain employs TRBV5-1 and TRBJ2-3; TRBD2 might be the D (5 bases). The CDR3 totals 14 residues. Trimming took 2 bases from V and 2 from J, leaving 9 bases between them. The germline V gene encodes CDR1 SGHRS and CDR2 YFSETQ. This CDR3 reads CASSLGGNTDTQYF. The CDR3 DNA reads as TGCGCCAGCAGCTTAGGAGGCAACACAGATACGCAGTATTTT.

CDR3 in amino acids: CASSAGDWSDTQYF. The CDR3 coding sequence is TGTGCCAGCAGCGCCGGGGACTGGTCAGATACGCAGTATTTT. The rearrangement links TRBV7-8 to TRBJ2-3, with D possibly matching TRBD2 (6 bases). The V gene lost 5 bases and the J gene lost 4 bases, with 13 bases spanning the gap. The CDR3 contains 14 residues. Germline CDR1 SGHVS, CDR2 FQNEAQ.

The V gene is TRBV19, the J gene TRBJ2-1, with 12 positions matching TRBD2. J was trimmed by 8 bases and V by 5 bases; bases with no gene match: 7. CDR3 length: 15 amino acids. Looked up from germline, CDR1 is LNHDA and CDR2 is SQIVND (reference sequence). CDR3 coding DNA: TGTGCCAGTAGTCCACTAGCGGGGGGTCGGGATGAGCAGTTCTTC. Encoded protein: CASSPLAGGRDEQFF.

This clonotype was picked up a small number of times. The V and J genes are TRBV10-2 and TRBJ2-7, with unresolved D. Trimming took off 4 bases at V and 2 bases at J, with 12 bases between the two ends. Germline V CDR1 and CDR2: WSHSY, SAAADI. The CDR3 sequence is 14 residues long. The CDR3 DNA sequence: TGCGCCAGCAGTGCGATCCCCGGAACCTACGAGCAGTACGTC. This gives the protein CASSAIPGTYEQYV.

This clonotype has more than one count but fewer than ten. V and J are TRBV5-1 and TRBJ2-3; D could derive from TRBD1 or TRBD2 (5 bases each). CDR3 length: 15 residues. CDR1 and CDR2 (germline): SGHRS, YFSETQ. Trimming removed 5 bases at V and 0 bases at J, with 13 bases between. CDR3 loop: CASSTRDPSTDTQYF. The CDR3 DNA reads TGCGCCAGCAGTACCCGGGACCCAAGCACAGATACGCAGTATTTT.

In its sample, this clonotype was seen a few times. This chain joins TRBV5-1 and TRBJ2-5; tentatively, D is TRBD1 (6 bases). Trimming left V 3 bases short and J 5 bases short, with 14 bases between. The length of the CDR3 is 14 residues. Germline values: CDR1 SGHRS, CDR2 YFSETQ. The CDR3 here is CASSSQTGRETQYF. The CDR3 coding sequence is TGCGCCAGCAGCTCGCAGACAGGTCGGGAGACCCAGTACTTC.

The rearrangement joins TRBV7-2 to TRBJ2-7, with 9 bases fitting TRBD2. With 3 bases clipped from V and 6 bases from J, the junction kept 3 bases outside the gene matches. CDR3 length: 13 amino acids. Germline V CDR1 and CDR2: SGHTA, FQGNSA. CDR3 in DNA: TGTGCCAGCAGCTTGACTAGCGGCAGCGAGCAGTACTTC. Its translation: CASSLTSGSEQYF.

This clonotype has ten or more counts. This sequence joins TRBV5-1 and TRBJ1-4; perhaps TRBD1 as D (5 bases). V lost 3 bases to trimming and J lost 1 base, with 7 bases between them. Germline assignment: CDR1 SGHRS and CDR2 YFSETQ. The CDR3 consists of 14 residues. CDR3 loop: CASSSDITNEKLFF. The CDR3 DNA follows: TGCGCCAGCAGCTCGGACATAACTAATGAAAAACTGTTTTTT.

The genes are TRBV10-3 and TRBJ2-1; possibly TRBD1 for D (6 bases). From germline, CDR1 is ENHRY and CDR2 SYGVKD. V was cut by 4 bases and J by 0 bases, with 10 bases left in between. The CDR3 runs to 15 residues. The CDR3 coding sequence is TGTGCCATCAGTGGGACAGTTAGCTCCTACAATGAGCAGTTCTTC. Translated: CAISGTVSSYNEQFF.

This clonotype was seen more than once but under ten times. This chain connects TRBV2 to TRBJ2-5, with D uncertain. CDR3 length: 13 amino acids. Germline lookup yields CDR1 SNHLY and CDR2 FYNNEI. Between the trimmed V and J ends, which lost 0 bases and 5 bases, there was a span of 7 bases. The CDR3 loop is CASSEALRETQYF. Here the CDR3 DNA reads TGTGCCAGCAGTGAAGCGCTAAGGGAGACCCAGTACTTC.

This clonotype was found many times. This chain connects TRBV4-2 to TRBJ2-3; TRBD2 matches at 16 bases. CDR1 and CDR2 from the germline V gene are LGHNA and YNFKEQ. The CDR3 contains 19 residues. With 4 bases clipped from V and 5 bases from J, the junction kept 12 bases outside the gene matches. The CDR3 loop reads CASSPGGLAGGQRGDTQYF. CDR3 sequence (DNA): TGTGCCAGCAGCCCGGGGGGACTAGCGGGGGGGCAAAGGGGAGATACGCAGTATTTT.

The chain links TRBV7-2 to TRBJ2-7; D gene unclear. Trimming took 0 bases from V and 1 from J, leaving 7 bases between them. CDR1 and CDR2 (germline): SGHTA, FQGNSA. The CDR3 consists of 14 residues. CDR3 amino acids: CASSLAIGSYEQYF. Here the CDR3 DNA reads TGTGCCAGCAGCTTAGCGATAGGGTCCTACGAGCAGTACTTC.

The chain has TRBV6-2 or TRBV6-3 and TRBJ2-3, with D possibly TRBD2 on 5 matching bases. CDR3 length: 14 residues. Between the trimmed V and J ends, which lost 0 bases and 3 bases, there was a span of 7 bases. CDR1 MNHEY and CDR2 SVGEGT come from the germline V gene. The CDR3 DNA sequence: TGTGCCAGCAGTTACTCCGGGGAAACAGATACGCAGTATTTT. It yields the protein CASSYSGETDTQYF.